Listed below are T cell receptor beta chains from one sample, sequenced in a study of control samples from healthy donors and cancer patients. Measured with immunoSEQ multiplex PCR; TCRdb has only the in-frame clones, and not every one. The data show roughly 160,000 clones, around 90% seen once. Specimen: blood. The source of these receptors is a woman younger than 45 in good health. Both conserved end residues are part of each CDR3. The D gene is left open where the match is weak. Not all rows give a size; the values are once, few, many and, for expanded clones, a class.

cdr3_aa cdr3_nt cdr3_length j_call clone_size v_call d_call
CASSLGYGQSDEKLFF TGTGCCAGCAGCTTAGGCTACGGACAGTCCGATGAAAAACTGTTTTTT 16 TRBJ1-4 NA TRBV7-8 NA
CASSLVGTPGYTF TGCGCCAGCAGCTTGGTCGGCACGCCGGGCTACACCTTC 13 TRBJ1-2 NA TRBV5-1 NA
CASSPGQGGTEAFF TGTGCCAGCAGTCCGGGACAGGGAGGCACTGAAGCTTTCTTT 14 TRBJ1-1 NA TRBV6-4 TRBD1
CASSPGGRNYEQYF TGTGCCAGCAGCCCTGGGGGGAGGAACTACGAGCAGTACTTC 14 TRBJ2-7 NA TRBV7-9 NA
CASSLEQGSPLHF TGCGCCAGCAGCTTGGAACAGGGTTCACCCCTCCACTTT 13 TRBJ1-6 NA TRBV5-1 NA
CASSLSGGRNSPLHF TGTGCCAGCAGCTTAAGTGGGGGCCGGAATTCACCCCTCCACTTT 15 TRBJ1-6 NA TRBV13 NA
CATTRDRGKTDTQYF TGTGCCACCACAAGGGACAGGGGAAAAACAGATACGCAGTATTTT 15 TRBJ2-3 NA TRBV15 TRBD1
CASSESGTSNTEAFF TGCGCCAGCAGTGAGTCGGGCACATCGAACACTGAAGCTTTCTTT 15 TRBJ1-1 NA TRBV10-2 NA
CSVSPGTSVSYEQYF TGCAGCGTGTCACCCGGGACTAGCGTTTCCTACGAGCAGTACTTC 15 TRBJ2-7 NA TRBV29-1 TRBD2
CASSPPIQGTDTQYF TGTGCCAGCAGCCCACCCATCCAGGGCACAGATACGCAGTATTTT 15 TRBJ2-3 NA TRBV7-9 NA
CASSYSKAVGGYTF TGTGCCAGCAGTTACTCGAAGGCAGTGGGAGGCTACACCTTC 14 TRBJ1-2 NA TRBV6-6 NA
CATSSYNYGYTF TGTGCCACCAGCAGTTATAACTATGGCTACACCTTC 12 TRBJ1-2 NA TRBV24-1 NA
CASSTGDRELDTQYF TGTGCCAGCAGCACGGGGGACAGGGAACTAGATACGCAGTATTTT 15 TRBJ2-3 NA TRBV11-2 TRBD1
CASSEAWGRTDTQYF TGTGCCAGCAGTGAAGCGTGGGGCCGCACAGATACGCAGTATTTT 15 TRBJ2-3 NA TRBV6-1 NA
CASSLSDSYNEQFF TGTGCCAGCAGTCTATCCGACTCCTACAATGAGCAGTTCTTC 14 TRBJ2-1 NA TRBV3-1/TRBV3-2 NA
CASTPQITGELFF TGTGCCAGCACCCCCCAGATCACCGGGGAGCTGTTTTTT 13 TRBJ2-2 NA TRBV27 NA
CASSPPGQGARNEQFF TGTGCCAGCAGTCCCCCGGGACAGGGGGCGAGGAATGAGCAGTTCTTC 16 TRBJ2-1 once TRBV6-6 TRBD1
CASSQGGGQVVLGNTIYF TGTGCCAGCAGCCAAGGAGGGGGACAGGTGGTACTAGGAAACACCATATATTTT 18 TRBJ1-3 NA TRBV3-1/TRBV3-2 TRBD1
CASSFKTNEKLFF TGTGCCAGCAGTTTCAAAACTAATGAAAAACTGTTTTTT 13 TRBJ1-4 NA TRBV6-5 NA
CASRLLNTGELFF TGTGCCAGCCGACTCCTGAACACCGGGGAGCTGTTTTTT 13 TRBJ2-2 NA TRBV6-6 NA
CASLTERNQPQHF TGTGCCAGCTTGACGGAGCGGAATCAGCCCCAGCATTTT 13 TRBJ1-5 NA TRBV6-5 NA
CASSPGGGISYEQYF TGTGCCAGCAGCCCGGGTGGGGGGATCTCCTACGAGCAGTACTTC 15 TRBJ2-7 once TRBV9 NA
CASSDRGPQETQYF TGTGCCAGCAGCGACAGGGGGCCGCAAGAGACCCAGTACTTC 14 TRBJ2-5 NA TRBV9 TRBD1
CASSPGGRVGQPQHF TGTGCCAGCAGTCCCGGCGGGAGGGTCGGTCAGCCCCAGCATTTT 15 TRBJ1-5 NA TRBV28 NA
CASSLVGETNEKLFF TGTGCCAGCAGCTTGGTCGGGGAAACTAATGAAAAACTGTTTTTT 15 TRBJ1-4 once TRBV5-4 NA
CASRAEDTEAFF TGTGCCAGCAGGGCAGAGGACACTGAAGCTTTCTTT 12 TRBJ1-1 NA TRBV6-5 NA
CASSLMMNTEAFF TGTGCCAGCAGCCTCATGATGAACACTGAAGCTTTCTTT 13 TRBJ1-1 NA TRBV11-3 NA
CASSFLAGGGTYEQYF TGCGCCAGCAGCTTCCTAGCGGGAGGGGGAACCTACGAGCAGTACTTC 16 TRBJ2-7 NA TRBV5-1 TRBD2
CASSLILLNTEAFF TGTGCCAGCAGTTTAATCCTGTTGAACACTGAAGCTTTCTTT 14 TRBJ1-1 NA TRBV28 NA